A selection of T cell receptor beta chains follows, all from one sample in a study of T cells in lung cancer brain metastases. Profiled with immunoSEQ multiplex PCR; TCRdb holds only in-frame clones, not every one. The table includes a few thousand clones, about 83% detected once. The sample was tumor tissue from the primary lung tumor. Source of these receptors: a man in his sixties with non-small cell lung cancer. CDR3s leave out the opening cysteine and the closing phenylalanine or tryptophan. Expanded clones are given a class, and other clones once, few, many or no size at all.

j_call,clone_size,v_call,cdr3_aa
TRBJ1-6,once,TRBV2,ASNQANSPLH
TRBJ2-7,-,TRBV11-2,ASSQPPLGEQY
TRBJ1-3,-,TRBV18,ASSPRGTGNTIY
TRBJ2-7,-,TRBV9,ASSVDGAGPTYEQY
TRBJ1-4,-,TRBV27,ASSLWGIQGWGANEKLF
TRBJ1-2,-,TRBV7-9,ASSFARGGYGYT
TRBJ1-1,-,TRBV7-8,ASSLLRAIPGDTEAF
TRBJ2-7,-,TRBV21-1,ASSPRSGCPYEQY
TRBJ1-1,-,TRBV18,ASSPLDENTEAF
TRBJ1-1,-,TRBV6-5,ASSDMGGAEAF
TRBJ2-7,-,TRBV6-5,ASSSGQGRMEY
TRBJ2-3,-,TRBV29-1,SVPAGAVDTQY
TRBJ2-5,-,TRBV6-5,ASSYAGSVGETQY
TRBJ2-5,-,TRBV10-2,ASSEARQETQY
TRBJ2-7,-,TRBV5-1,ASRSRYEQY
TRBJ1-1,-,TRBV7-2,ASSPGRGSTEAF
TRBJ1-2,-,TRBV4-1,ASSQDDTGNGYT
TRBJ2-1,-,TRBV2,ASSPRGDEQF
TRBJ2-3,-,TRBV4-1,ASSLLAGDGDTQY
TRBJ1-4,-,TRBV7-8,ASSLRDSNEKLF
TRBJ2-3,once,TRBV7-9,ASSPSGTSGRTDTQY